This T cell receptor beta chain was recorded in a study of shared clonotypes between healthy human individuals. TCRdb's copy holds only in-frame clones and misses some; the assay was immunoSEQ multiplex PCR. The sample records some 2,100,000 clones, 85% to 95% being singletons. Selected positively for CCR7 and CD45RO-negative, naive CD8 cells excluded terminally differentiated effector memory CD45RA+ cells. The sequenced sample was naive CD8+ T cells from PBMCs. The clonotype originates from a man aged 18-30 years in good health. Some clones in this sample may be carry-over from other donors' samples.

CDR3 in amino acids: CATGDPNTEAFF. The CDR3 bases are TGTGCCACTGGGGACCCGAACACTGAAGCTTTCTTT. The chain is built from TRBV28 and TRBJ1-1, with D possibly being TRBD1 (5 bases). CDR3 length: 12 residues. Trimming pared 10 bases from V and 1 base from J, leaving 10 bases between. Germline V CDR1 and CDR2: MDHEN, SYDVKM.